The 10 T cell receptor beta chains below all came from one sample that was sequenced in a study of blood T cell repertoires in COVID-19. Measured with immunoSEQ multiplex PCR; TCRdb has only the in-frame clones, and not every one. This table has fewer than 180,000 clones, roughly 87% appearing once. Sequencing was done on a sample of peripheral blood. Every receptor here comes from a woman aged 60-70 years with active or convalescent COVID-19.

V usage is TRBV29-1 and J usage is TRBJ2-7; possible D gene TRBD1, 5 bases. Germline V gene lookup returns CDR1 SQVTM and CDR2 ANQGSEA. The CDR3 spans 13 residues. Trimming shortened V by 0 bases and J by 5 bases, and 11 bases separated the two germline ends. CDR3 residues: CSVEDFQGNEQYF. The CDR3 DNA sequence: TGCAGCGTTGAAGATTTTCAGGGAAACGAGCAGTACTTC.

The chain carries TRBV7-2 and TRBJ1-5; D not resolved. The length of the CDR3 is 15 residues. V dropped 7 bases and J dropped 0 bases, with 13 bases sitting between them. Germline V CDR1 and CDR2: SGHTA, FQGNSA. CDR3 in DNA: TGTGCCAGCACCCAGTCCCTTTATAGCAATCAGCCCCAGCATTTT. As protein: CASTQSLYSNQPQHF.

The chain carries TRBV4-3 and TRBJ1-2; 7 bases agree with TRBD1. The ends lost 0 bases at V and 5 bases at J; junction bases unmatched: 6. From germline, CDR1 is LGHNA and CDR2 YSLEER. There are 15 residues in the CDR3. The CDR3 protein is CASSQDMGQLYGYTF. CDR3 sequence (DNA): TGCGCCAGCAGCCAAGATATGGGACAGTTGTATGGCTACACCTTC.

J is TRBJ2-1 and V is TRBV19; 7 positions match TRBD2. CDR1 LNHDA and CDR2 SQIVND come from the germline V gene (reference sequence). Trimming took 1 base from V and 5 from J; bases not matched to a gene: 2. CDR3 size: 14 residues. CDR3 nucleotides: TGTGCCAGTAGTATAGGGCTAGCGGACAATGAGCAGTTCTTC. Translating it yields CASSIGLADNEQFF. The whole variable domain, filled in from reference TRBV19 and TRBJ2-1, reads DGGITQSPKYLFRKEGQNVTLSCEQNLNHDAMYWYRQDPGQGLRLIYYSQIVNDFQKGDIAEGYSVSREKKESFPLTVTSAQKNPTAFYLCASSIGLADNEQFFGPGTRLTVL.

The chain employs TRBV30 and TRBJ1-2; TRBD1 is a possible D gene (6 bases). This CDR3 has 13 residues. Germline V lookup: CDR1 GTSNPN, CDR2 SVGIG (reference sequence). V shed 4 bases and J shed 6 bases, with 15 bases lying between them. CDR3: CAWTLGTHNGYTF. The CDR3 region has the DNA TGTGCCTGGACCCTCGGGACACATAATGGCTACACCTTC. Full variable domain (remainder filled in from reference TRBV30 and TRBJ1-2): SQTIHQWPATLVQPVGSPLSLECTVEGTSNPNLYWYRQAAGRGLQLLFYSVGIGQISSEVPQNLSASRPQDRQFILSSKKLLLSDSGFYLCAWTLGTHNGYTFGSGTRLTVV.

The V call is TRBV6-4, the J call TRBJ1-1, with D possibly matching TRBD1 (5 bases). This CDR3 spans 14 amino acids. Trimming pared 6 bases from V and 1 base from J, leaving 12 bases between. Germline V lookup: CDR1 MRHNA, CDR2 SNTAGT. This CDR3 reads CASSFDSQNTEAFF. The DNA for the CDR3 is TGTGCCAGCAGCTTTGACAGTCAGAACACTGAAGCTTTCTTT.

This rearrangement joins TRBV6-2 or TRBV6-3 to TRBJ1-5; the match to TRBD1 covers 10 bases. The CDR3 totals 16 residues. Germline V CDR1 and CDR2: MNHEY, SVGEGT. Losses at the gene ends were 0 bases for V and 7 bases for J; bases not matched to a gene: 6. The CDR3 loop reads CASSYSTGGFWQPQHF. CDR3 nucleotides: TGTGCCAGCAGTTACTCGACAGGGGGCTTTTGGCAGCCCCAGCATTTT.

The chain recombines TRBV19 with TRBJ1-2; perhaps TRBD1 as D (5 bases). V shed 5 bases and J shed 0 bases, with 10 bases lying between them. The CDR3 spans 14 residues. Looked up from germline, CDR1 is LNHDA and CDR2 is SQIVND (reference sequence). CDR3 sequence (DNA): TGTGCCAGTAGTTCCCCGGGGGCTAACTATGGCTACACCTTC. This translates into CASSSPGANYGYTF.

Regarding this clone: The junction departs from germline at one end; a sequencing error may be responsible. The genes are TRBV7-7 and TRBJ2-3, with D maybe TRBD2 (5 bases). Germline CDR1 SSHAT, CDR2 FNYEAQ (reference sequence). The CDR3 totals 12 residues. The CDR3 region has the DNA TGTGCTAGCAGCCCCCTCAGCGGTACGCAGTATTTT. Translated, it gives CASSPLSGTQYF. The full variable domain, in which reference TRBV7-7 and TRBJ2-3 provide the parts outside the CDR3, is GAGVSQSPRYKVTKRGQDVTLRCDPISSHATLYWYQQALGQGPEFLTYFNYEAQPDKSGLPSDRFSAERPEGSISTLTIQRTEQRDSAMYRCASSPLSGTQYFGPGTRLTVL.

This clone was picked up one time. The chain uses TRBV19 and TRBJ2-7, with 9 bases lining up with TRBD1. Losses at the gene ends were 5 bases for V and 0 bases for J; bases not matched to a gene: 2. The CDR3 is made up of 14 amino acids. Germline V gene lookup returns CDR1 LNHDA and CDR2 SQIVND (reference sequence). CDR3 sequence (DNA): TGTGCCAGTAGTCCGGACAGGGGCTCCTACGAGCAGTACTTC. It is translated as CASSPDRGSYEQYF.